This TCR beta chain was sequenced for a study of OX40 agonist ivuxolimab in advanced cancers. Whole-study findings and limits: Expanded clones were, on average, more numerous in CD8+ T cells than in CD4+.

Generated by immunoSEQ multiplex PCR, the TCRdb table keeps only in-frame clones and is missing some. Found here are tens of thousands of clones, 80% to 90% of them singletons; the top ten hold approximately 9.1%. Deletions cut 4 bases from V and 5 bases from J, with 7 bases between. This CDR3 is 12 amino acids long. CDR1 SEHNR and CDR2 FQNEAQ come from the germline V gene (reference sequence). People who had autoimmune disease history or systemic immunosuppression were excluded. About this clone: The antigen is undetermined.

The genes are TRBV7-9 and TRBJ2-3; D remains unclear. The source of this sequence is an adult with an advanced solid tumor such as melanoma, head and neck, liver or kidney cancer. The sample in question was CD4+ or CD8+ T cells sorted from blood, obtained in a trial of the OX40 agonist ivuxolimab. This chain's CDR3 is CASSSRGDTQYF. CDR3 nucleotide sequence: TGTGCCAGCAGCTCTCGCGGAGATACGCAGTATTTT.